These 6 T cell receptor beta chains originate from one sample sequenced in a study of T cell repertoires in cytomegalovirus infection. These receptors have no known antigen. TCRdb reprocessed the reads with MiXCR, giving one entry per CDR3 protein. This table holds 110,000 or so distinct CDR3 sequences, more than 30% found once. This specimen consisted of CD8+ T cells from cultured PBMCs, obtained from culture after CMV antigen stimulation. These receptors all stem from a human donor in good health (CMV status not recorded). Some clones in this sample may be carry-over from other donors' samples.

This rearrangement joins TRBV4-1 to TRBJ2-7; D is ambiguous. Germline loops: CDR1 MGHRA, CDR2 YSYEKL. The CDR3 runs to 12 residues. V lost 3 bases to trimming and J lost 6 bases, with 9 bases between them. This CDR3 reads CASSQNGAEQYF. The DNA of the CDR3 is TGCGCCAGCAGCCAGAACGGAGCCGAGCAGTACTTC.

The chain links TRBV20-1 to TRBJ1-1, with D hard to call. This CDR3 contains 16 residues. V gave up 3 bases and J gave up 1 base, with 18 bases separating them. The V gene's germline CDR1 is DFQATT and CDR2 SNEGSKA (reference sequence). The CDR3 region is CSARETVKGGNTEAFF. In DNA, the CDR3 is TGCAGTGCTAGGGAAACAGTGAAGGGCGGGAACACTGAAGCTTTCTTT.

The chain employs TRBV4-1 and TRBJ2-7, with TRBD2 as a possible D gene (5 bases). This CDR3 region has 15 residues. Trimming shortened V by 0 bases and J by 1 base, and 10 bases separated the two germline ends. Looked up from germline, CDR1 is MGHRA and CDR2 is YSYEKL. The CDR3 is CASSQELEGSYEQYF. The CDR3 bases are TGCGCCAGCAGCCAAGAACTAGAGGGTTCCTACGAGCAGTACTTC.

This clonotype has more than one count but fewer than ten. V usage is TRBV6-1 and J usage is TRBJ1-3; no clear D gene. Trimming stripped 8 bases from V and 4 bases from J, with 18 bases between. Germline CDR1 and CDR2: MNHNS and SASEGT. The CDR3 covers 15 residues. The CDR3 DNA is TGTGCCAGCGCTCCCGAGAATGGCTCCGGAAACACCATATATTTT. It codes for CASAPENGSGNTIYF.

The chain uses TRBV7-6 and TRBJ2-7, with a tentative D call TRBD2 (7 bases). In germline, CDR1 is SGHVS, CDR2 FNYEAQ. The CDR3 runs to 14 residues. Between the trimmed V and J ends, which lost 7 bases and 2 bases, there was a span of 15 bases. CDR3 DNA: TGTGCCAGCACCCAGGGGAGCGGGGCCTACGAGCAGTACTTC. Translating it yields CASTQGSGAYEQYF.

This clonotype was detected ten times or more. The genes are TRBV6-2 or TRBV6-3 and TRBJ1-1; no definite D call. The V gene's germline CDR1 is MNHEY and CDR2 SVGEGT. V lost 2 bases and J lost 1, with 8 bases in between. The CDR3 has 14 amino acids. The CDR3 DNA is TGTGCCAGCAGTTACACGGACCAGAACACTGAAGCTTTCTTT. The encoded protein is CASSYTDQNTEAFF.